This T cell receptor (beta chain) was identified in a study of T cell changes during pregnancy in multiple sclerosis. Sequencing used immunoSEQ multiplex PCR; TCRdb keeps in-frame clones, though not all of them. This sample has 40,000 to 50,000 clones, with under 90% found just once. The CDR3 contains 13 residues. Germline V gene sequence: CDR1 SNHLY, CDR2 FYNNEI. Losses at the gene ends were 5 bases for V and 10 bases for J; bases not matched to a gene: 7. The sequenced sample was CD4+ T cells from peripheral blood mononuclear cells, obtained before pregnancy. This receptor was taken from a female donor with multiple sclerosis, enrolled in a pregnancy study. The V call is TRBV2, the J call TRBJ2-1, with 8 bases that match TRBD1. The CDR3 loop reads CASSRGTGLEQFF. The CDR3 bases are TGTGCCAGCAGTCGGGGGACAGGTCTGGAGCAGTTCTTC.